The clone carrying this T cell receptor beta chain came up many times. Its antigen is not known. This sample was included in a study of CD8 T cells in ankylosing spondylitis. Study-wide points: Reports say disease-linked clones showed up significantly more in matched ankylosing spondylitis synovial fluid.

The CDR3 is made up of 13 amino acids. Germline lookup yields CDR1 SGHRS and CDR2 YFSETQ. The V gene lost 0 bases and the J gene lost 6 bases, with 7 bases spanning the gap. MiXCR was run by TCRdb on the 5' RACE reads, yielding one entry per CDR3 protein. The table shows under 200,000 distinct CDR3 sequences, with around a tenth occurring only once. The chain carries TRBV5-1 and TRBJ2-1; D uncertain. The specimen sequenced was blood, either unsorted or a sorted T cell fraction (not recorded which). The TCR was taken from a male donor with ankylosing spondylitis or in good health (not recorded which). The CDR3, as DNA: TGCGCCAGCAGCTTGGACACTCTCAATGAGCAGTTCTTC. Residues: CASSLDTLNEQFF.